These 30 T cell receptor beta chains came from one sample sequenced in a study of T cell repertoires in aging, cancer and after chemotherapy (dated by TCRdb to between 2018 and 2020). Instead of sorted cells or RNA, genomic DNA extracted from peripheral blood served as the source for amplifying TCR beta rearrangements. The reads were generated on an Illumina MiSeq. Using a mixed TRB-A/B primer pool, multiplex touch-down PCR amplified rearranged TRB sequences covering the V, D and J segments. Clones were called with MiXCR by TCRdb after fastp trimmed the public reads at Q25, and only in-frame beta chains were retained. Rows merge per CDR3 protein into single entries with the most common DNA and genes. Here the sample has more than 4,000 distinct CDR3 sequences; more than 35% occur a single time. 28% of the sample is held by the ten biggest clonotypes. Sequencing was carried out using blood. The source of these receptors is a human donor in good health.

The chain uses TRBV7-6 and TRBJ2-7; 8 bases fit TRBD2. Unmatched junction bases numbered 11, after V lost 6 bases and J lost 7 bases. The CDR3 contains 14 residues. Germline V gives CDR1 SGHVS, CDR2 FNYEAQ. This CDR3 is CASSHRGGQREQYF. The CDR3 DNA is TGTGCCAGCAGTCACCGGGGGGGTCAGAGGGAGCAGTACTTC.

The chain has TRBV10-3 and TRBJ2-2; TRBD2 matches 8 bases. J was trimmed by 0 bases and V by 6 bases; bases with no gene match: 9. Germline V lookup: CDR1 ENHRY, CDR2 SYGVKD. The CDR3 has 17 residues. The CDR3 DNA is TGTGCCATCAGCGCCCTAGGCGGGGGGACGAACACCGGGGAGCTGTTTTTT. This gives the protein CAISALGGGTNTGELFF.

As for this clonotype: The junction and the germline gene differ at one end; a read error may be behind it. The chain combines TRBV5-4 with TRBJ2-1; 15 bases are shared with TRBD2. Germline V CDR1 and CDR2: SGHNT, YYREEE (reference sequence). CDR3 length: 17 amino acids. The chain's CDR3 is CASSPGLAGGPYNEQLF. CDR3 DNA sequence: TGTGCCAGCAGCCCCGGACTAGCGGGAGGGCCCTACAATGAGCAGTTATTC.

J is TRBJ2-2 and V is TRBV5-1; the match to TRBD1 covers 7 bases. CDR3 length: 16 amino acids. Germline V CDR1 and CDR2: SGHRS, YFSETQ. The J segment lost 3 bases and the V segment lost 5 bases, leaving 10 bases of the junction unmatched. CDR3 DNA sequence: TGCGCCAGCAGGGAAGACAGGGCCGTATACACCGGGGAGCTGTTTTTT. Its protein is CASREDRAVYTGELFF.

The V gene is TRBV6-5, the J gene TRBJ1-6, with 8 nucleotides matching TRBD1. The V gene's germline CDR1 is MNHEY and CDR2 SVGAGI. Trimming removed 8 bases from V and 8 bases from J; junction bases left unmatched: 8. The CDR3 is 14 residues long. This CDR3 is CASAGDRFDSPLHF. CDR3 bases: TGTGCCAGCGCCGGGGACAGGTTTGATTCACCCCTCCACTTT.

The CDR3 bases are TGTGCCAGCTCACCTCGGACGGATAATGAAAAACTGTTTTTT. As protein: CASSPRTDNEKLFF. The chain is built from TRBV18 and TRBJ1-4; D call uncertain. Trimming left V 3 bases short and J 4 bases short, with 9 bases between. This CDR3 contains 14 residues. From germline, CDR1 is KGHSH and CDR2 LQKENI.

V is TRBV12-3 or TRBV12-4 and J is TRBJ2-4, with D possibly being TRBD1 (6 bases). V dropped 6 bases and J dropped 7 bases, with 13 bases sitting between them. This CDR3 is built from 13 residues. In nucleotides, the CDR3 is TGTGCCAGCAGCCTCCTACAGGGTAACATTCAGTACTTC. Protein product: CASSLLQGNIQYF.

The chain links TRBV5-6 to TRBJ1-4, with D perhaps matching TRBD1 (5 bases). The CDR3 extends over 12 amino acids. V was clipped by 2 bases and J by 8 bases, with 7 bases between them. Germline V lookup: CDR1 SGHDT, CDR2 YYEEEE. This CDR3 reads CASSFGDEKLFF. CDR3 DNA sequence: TGTGCCAGCAGCTTTGGGGACGAAAAACTGTTTTTT.

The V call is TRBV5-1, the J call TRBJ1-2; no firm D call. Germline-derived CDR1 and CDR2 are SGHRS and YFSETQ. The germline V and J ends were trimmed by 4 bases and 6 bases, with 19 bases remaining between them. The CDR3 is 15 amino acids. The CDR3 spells CASSPSWSNSDGYTF. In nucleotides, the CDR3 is TGCGCCAGCAGCCCTTCGTGGAGCAACTCGGATGGCTACACCTTC. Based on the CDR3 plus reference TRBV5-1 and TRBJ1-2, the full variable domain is KAGVTQTPRYLIKTRGQQVTLSCSPISGHRSVSWYQQTPGQGLQFLFEYFSETQRNKGNFPGRFSGRQFSNSRSEMNVSTLELGDSALYLCASSPSWSNSDGYTFGSGTRLTVV.

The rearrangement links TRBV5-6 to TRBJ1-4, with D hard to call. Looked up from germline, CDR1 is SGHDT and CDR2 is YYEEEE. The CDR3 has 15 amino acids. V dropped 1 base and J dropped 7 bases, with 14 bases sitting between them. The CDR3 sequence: CASSLTIALGEKLFF. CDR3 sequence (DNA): TGTGCCAGCAGCTTGACCATAGCTCTAGGTGAAAAACTGTTTTTT.

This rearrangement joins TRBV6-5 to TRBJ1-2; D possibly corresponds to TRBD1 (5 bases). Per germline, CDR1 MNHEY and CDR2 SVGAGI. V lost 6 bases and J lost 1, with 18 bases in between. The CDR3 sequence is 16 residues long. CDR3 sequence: CASSQTGTGLNYGYTF. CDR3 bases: TGTGCCAGCAGCCAAACCGGGACCGGCCTTAACTATGGCTACACCTTC.

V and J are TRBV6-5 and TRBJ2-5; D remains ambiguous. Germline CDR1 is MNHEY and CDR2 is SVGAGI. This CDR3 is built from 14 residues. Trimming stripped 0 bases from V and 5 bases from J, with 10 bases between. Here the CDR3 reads CASSYSFRSETQYF. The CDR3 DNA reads TGTGCCAGCAGTTACTCGTTTAGGTCCGAGACCCAGTACTTC.

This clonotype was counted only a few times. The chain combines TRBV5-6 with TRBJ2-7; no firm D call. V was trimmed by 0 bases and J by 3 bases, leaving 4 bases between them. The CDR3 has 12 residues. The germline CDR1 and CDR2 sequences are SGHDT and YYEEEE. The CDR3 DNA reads TGTGCCAGCAGCTTGGACCGCTACGAGCAGTACTTC. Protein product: CASSLDRYEQYF.

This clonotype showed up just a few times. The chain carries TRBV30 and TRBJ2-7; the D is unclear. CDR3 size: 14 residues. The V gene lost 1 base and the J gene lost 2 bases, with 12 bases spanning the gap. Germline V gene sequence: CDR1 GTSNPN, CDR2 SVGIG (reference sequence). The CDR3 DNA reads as TGTGCCTGGAGTGGAGAACAGTACCCCTACGAGCAGTACTTC. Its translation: CAWSGEQYPYEQYF.

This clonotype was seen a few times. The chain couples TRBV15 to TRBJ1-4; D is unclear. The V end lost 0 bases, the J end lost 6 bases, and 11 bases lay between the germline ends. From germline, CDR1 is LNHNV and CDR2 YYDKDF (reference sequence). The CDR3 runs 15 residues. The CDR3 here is CATSRDKLRDEKLFF. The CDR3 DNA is TGTGCCACCAGCAGAGATAAGCTGCGGGATGAAAAACTGTTTTTT.

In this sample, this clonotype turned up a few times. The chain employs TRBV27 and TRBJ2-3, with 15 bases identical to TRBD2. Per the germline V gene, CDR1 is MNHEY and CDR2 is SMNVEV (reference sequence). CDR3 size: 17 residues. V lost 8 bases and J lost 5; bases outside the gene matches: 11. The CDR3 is CASSPGTSGGPLDTQYF. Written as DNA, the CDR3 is TGTGCCAGCTCACCGGGGACTAGCGGGGGGCCGTTAGATACGCAGTATTTT.

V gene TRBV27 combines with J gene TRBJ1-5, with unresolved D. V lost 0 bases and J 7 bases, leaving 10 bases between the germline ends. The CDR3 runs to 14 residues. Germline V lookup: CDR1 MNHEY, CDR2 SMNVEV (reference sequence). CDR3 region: CASSLSRQAQPQHF. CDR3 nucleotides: TGTGCCAGCAGTTTATCGCGTCAGGCCCAGCCCCAGCATTTT.

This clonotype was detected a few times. The CDR3 spells CSVGGPSPEQYF. The CDR3 coding sequence is TGCAGCGTTGGGGGTCCTTCCCCCGAGCAGTACTTC. The V call is TRBV29-1, the J call TRBJ2-7; D is unclear. Trimming took off 4 bases at V and 6 bases at J, with 13 bases between the two ends. This CDR3 contains 12 residues. Germline CDR1 SQVTM, CDR2 ANQGSEA.

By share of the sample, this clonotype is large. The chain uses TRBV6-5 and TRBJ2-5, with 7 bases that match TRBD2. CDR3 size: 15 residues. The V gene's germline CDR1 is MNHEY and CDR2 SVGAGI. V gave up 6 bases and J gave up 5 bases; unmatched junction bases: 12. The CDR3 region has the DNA TGTGCCAGCAGACCCGGATACAGCGGGACGGAGACCCAGTACTTC. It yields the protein CASRPGYSGTETQYF.

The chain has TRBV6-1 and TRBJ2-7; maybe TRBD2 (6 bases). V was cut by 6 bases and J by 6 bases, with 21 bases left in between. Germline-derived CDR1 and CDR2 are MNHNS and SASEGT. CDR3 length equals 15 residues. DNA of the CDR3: TGTGCCAGCAGGGCAACCGGGACTCAGGGTCTCGAGCAGTACTTC. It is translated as CASRATGTQGLEQYF.

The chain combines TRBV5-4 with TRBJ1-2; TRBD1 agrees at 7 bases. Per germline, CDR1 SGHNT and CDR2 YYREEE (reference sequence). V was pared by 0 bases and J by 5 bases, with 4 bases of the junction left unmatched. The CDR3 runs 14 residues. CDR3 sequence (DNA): TGTGCCAGCAGCTTGGGACAGGGCGGTTATGGCTACACCTTC. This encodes CASSLGQGGYGYTF. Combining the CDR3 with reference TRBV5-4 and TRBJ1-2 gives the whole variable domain ETGVTQSPTHLIKTRGQQVTLRCSSQSGHNTVSWYQQALGQGPQFIFQYYREEENGRGNFPPRFSGLQFPNYSSELNVNALELDDSALYLCASSLGQGGYGYTFGSGTRLTVV.

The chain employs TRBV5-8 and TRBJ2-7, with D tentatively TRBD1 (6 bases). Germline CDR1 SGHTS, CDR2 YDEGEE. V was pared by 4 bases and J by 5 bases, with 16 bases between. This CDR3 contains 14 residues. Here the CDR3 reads CASSPRTVWDEQYF. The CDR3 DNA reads TGTGCCAGCAGCCCAAGGACAGTTTGGGACGAGCAGTACTTC. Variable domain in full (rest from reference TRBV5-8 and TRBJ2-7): EAGVTQSPTHLIKTRGQQATLRCSPISGHTSVYWYQQALGLGLQFLLWYDEGEERNRGNFPPRFSGRQFPNYSSELNVNALELEDSALYLCASSPRTVWDEQYFGPGTRLTVT.

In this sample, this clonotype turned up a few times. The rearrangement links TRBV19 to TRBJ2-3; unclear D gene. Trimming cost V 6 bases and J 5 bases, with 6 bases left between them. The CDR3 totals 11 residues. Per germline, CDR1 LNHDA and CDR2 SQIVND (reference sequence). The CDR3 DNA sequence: TGTGCCAGTAGGGTGGGAGATACGCAGTATTTT. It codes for CASRVGDTQYF.

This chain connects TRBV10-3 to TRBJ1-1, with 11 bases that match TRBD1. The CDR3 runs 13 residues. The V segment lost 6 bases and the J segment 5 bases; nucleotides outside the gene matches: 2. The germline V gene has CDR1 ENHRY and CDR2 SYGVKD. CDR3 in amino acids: CAIRGQGATEAFF. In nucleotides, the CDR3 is TGTGCCATCAGAGGACAGGGGGCAACTGAAGCTTTCTTT.

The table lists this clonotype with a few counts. The CDR3 spells CASSYPDYNEQFF. CDR3 coding DNA: TGTGCCAGCAGTTACCCTGACTACAATGAGCAGTTCTTC. The gene calls are TRBV27 and TRBJ2-1; D unclear. CDR1 MNHEY and CDR2 SMNVEV come from the germline V gene (reference sequence). The CDR3 length is 13 residues. Deletions cut 4 bases from V and 3 bases from J, with 7 bases between.

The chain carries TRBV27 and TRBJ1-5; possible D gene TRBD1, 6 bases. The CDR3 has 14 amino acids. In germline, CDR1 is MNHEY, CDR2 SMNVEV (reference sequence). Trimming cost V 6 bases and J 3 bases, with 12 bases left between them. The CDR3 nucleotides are TGTGCCAGCAGGCCCACAGGGACCAATCAGCCCCAGCATTTT. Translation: CASRPTGTNQPQHF.

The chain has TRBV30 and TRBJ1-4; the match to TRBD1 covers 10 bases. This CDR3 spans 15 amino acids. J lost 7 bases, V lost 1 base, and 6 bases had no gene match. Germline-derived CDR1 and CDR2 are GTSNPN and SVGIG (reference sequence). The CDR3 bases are TGTGCCTGGAGTGCGGGACAGGGGCTCGGTGAAAAACTGTTTTTT. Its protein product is CAWSAGQGLGEKLFF.

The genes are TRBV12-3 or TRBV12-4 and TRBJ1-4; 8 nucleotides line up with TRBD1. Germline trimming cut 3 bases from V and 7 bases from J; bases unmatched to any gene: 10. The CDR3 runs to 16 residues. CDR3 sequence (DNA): TGTGCCAGCAGTTTTGCGACAGGGACAGGCTCTGAAAAACTGTTTTTT. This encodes CASSFATGTGSEKLFF.

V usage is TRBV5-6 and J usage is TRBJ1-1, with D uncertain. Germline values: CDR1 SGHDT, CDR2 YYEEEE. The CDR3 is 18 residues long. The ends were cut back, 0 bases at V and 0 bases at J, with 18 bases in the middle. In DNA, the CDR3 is TGTGCCAGCAGCTTGGGTGTGGGCGGCGGGTGGTTGAACACTGAAGCTTTCTTT. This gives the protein CASSLGVGGGWLNTEAFF.

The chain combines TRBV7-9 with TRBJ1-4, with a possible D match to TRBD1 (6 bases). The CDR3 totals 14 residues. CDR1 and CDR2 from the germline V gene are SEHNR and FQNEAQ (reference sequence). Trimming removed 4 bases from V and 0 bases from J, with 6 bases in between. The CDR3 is CASSWTATNEKLFF. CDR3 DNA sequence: TGTGCCAGCAGCTGGACAGCAACTAATGAAAAACTGTTTTTT. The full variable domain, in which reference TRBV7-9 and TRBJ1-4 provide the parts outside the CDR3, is DTGVSQNPRHKITKRGQNVTFRCDPISEHNRLYWYRQTLGQGPEFLTYFQNEAQLEKSRLLSDRFSAERPKGSFSTLEIQRTEQGDSAMYLCASSWTATNEKLFFGSGTQLSVL.